Detailed here is one TCR beta chain. These data are taken from a study of blood T cell repertoires in COVID-19. Across the study: Acute and convalescent COVID-19 specimens originated in the United States, Italy and Spain. From T cells, B-cell-depleted T cells, or PBMCs came the material, which was cDNA or gDNA.

Germline assignment: CDR1 ENHRY and CDR2 SYGVKD. The CDR3 has 13 amino acids. The germline V and J ends were trimmed by 11 bases and 3 bases, with 16 bases remaining between them. As processed by the authors: It was from reference gene primer amplification that nucleated cell counts were estimated. Some clones are missing from TCRdb's copy, which holds only in-frame ones; the method was immunoSEQ multiplex PCR. V, J and clone size derive from that table, while D and trimming were established from the DNA sequence. The table has roughly 200,000 clones, 80% to 90% seen once. The receptor was isolated from a man aged 18-30 years with active or convalescent COVID-19. This sequence joins TRBV10-3 and TRBJ1-2; the D is unclear. The sample consisted of peripheral blood. In DNA, the CDR3 is TGTGCCTCCTCCCTAAACGGTGACTATGGCTACACCTTC. Translated, it gives CASSLNGDYGYTF.